This entry lists 8 T cell receptor beta chains sequenced from one sample in a study of cytomegalovirus exposure and HLA in healthy donors. Only in-frame clones appear in the TCRdb table, and some are missing; sequencing was by immunoSEQ multiplex PCR. The data show over 100,000 clones, with 80% to 90% seen just once and around 1.2% held by the top ten. The sequenced sample was PBMCs. The origin of the receptors is a woman under 30 in good health and CMV-seronegative.

This chain joins TRBV29-1 and TRBJ1-1; weak D call: TRBD1 (5 bases). V was shortened by 4 bases and J by 4 bases, with 13 bases between the two germline ends. This CDR3 is built from 13 residues. From germline, CDR1 is SQVTM and CDR2 ANQGSEA. For the CDR3, the DNA is TGCAGCGTTGGCGGGACGGTGAGCACTGAAGCTTTCTTT. Translating gives CSVGGTVSTEAFF.

The V call is TRBV5-5, the J call TRBJ2-5; D might be TRBD1 (5 bases). The CDR3 length is 14 residues. Per germline, CDR1 SGHKS and CDR2 YYEKEE (reference sequence). V shed 2 bases and J shed 7 bases, with 15 bases lying between them. The CDR3 DNA is TGTGCCAGCAGCTTCTCCCCGGACACGCCGACCCAGTACTTC. Its translation: CASSFSPDTPTQYF.

The chain employs TRBV5-1 and TRBJ2-5; 8 bases are a match to TRBD1. This CDR3 has 15 residues. Germline V gene data show CDR1 as SGHRS and CDR2 as YFSETQ. J gave up 2 bases and V 2 bases, and 5 bases lay outside the gene matches. CDR3 sequence: CASSFGQGGQETQYF. The CDR3 DNA reads TGCGCCAGCAGCTTCGGACAGGGCGGACAAGAGACCCAGTACTTC.

The chain has TRBV5-6 and TRBJ2-7, with a weak D call TRBD2 (6 bases). The CDR3 totals 14 residues. Looked up from germline, CDR1 is SGHDT and CDR2 is YYEEEE. Trimming removed 4 bases from V and 0 bases from J, with 11 bases in between. CDR3 in amino acids: CASSPRGDSYEQYF. The CDR3 DNA is TGTGCCAGCAGCCCCCGCGGGGACTCCTACGAGCAGTACTTC.

The chain joins TRBV7-2 to TRBJ2-7; D is perhaps TRBD2 (7 bases). Per the germline V gene, CDR1 is SGHTA and CDR2 is FQGNSA. With 5 bases removed from V and 5 bases from J, the gap between germline ends came to 16 bases. The CDR3 extends over 14 amino acids. CDR3 nucleotides: TGTGCCAGCAGCCCCGTGGGGGGGCGCGACGAGCAGTACTTC. Its protein product is CASSPVGGRDEQYF. Full variable domain (rest looked up from reference TRBV7-2 and TRBJ2-7): GAGVSQSPSNKVTEKGKDVELRCDPISGHTALYWYRQSLGQGLEFLIYFQGNSAPDKSGLPSDRFSAERTGGSVSTLTIQRTQQEDSAVYLCASSPVGGRDEQYFGPGTRLTVT.

This sequence joins TRBV15 and TRBJ2-7; the match to TRBD1 covers 7 bases. This CDR3 is built from 15 residues. V dropped 8 bases and J dropped 4; count of bases not matched to a gene: 14. Looked up from germline, CDR1 is LNHNV and CDR2 is YYDKDF (reference sequence). CDR3 sequence (DNA): TGTGCCACCGGAACTAGGGCAGGGGGTCAGTACGAGCAGTACTTC. This encodes CATGTRAGGQYEQYF.

This chain links TRBV6-5 with TRBJ2-7; D is perhaps TRBD2 (6 bases). V was clipped by 2 bases and J by 5 bases, with 13 bases between them. Germline assignment: CDR1 MNHEY and CDR2 SVGAGI. This CDR3 has 14 amino acids. Here the CDR3 reads CASSYRRREDEQYF. CDR3 sequence (DNA): TGTGCCAGCAGTTACCGACGCAGGGAGGACGAGCAGTACTTC.

This chain uses TRBV27 with TRBJ1-1; D remains unclear. CDR1 is MNHEY and CDR2 is SMNVEV in the germline V gene (reference sequence). The CDR3 extends over 14 amino acids. V was cut by 5 bases and J by 4 bases, with 14 bases left in between. The CDR3 sequence: CASSIVAGSTEAFF. CDR3 coding DNA: TGTGCCAGCAGTATCGTAGCGGGGTCCACTGAAGCTTTCTTT.